This T cell receptor beta chain was observed in a study of CD8+ T cells in alopecia areata. Regarding the study as a whole: Mice gave a clearer picture of TCR sharing than patients did, possibly for HLA-related reasons.

CDR1 is DFQATT and CDR2 is SNEGSKA in the germline V gene (reference sequence). This CDR3 is 11 amino acids long. Trimming took off 3 bases at V and 7 bases at J, with 10 bases between the two ends. This clone was observed a few times. The antigen is undetermined. RNA was extracted and reverse transcribed into cDNA as the sequencing template. Repertoires were generated with immunoSEQ multiplex PCR, while TCRdb's copy carries only in-frame clones and drops some. The data show tens of thousands of clones, roughly 40% seen once. CD4+ and CD8+ T cells were sorted from PBMCs stained for CD3, CD4 and CD8. The sequence was collected from a human donor with alopecia areata. The sample was NKG2D-low CD8+ T cells sorted from blood. This chain links TRBV20-1 with TRBJ2-7; perhaps TRBD2 as D (5 bases). CDR3 sequence: CSASDYLEQYF. The CDR3 DNA reads as TGCAGTGCTAGCGACTACTTGGAGCAGTACTTC.